The T cell receptor beta chain under discussion was sequenced for a study of blood T cell repertoires in COVID-19. About the research overall: The United States, Italy and Spain provided the acute and convalescent COVID-19 samples. T cells, B-cell-depleted T cells, or PBMCs supplied cDNA or gDNA.

Germline CDR1 MNHNY, CDR2 SVGAGI (reference sequence). The CDR3 totals 13 residues. The trim removed 6 bases at V and 4 bases at J, leaving 4 bases unmatched. In the original analysis: For nucleated cells, counts were estimated from reference gene primer amplification. Libraries were prepared by immunoSEQ multiplex PCR; TCRdb keeps only in-frame clonotypes and omits some of them. D and trimming were read from the DNA, whereas the V and J calls and clone size are those reported in that table. Here the sample spans tens of thousands of clones, approximately 88% being singletons. This clone showed up just once.

Sequencing input: peripheral blood. This receptor was taken from a human donor in a cohort sampled during active COVID-19. This rearrangement joins TRBV6-6 to TRBJ1-2; 8 nucleotides match TRBD1. The CDR3 reads CASSPTGVYGYTF. CDR3 coding DNA: TGTGCCAGCAGCCCGACAGGGGTCTATGGCTACACCTTC.